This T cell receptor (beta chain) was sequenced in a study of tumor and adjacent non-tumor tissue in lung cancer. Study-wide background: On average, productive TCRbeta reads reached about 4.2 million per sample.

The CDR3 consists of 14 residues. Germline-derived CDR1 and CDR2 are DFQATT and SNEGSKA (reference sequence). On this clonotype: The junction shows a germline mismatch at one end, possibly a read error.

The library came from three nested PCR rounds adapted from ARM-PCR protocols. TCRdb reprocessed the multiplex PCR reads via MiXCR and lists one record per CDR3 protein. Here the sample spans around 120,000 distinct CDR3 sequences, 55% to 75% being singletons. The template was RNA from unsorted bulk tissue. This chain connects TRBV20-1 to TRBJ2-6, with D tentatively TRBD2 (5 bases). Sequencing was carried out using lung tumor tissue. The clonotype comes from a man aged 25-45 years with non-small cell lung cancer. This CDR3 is CSARAVKGANVLTF. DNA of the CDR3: TGCAGTGCCAGAGCGGTGAAAGGGGCCAACGTCCTGACTTTC.